A single sample gave rise to the 3 T cell receptor beta chains below, sequenced in a study of human T cells and chemical hapten exposure. As to time point: pre-sensitization, week 0. The treatment is: therapeutic diphenylcyclopropenone sensitization with weekly scalp DPC. One entry per CDR3 protein results from TCRdb running MiXCR on the RACE reads. The sample has about 120,000 distinct CDR3 sequences, 13% seen once; the top ten hold roughly 2.8%. The specimen was whole blood, collected in connection with sensitization to the hapten diphenylcyclopropenone (DPC). Receptors originate from a woman aged 18-29 years with alopecia areata. Some clones in this sample may be carry-over from other donors' samples.

The table lists this clonotype with a few counts. This chain links TRBV7-2 with TRBJ2-2; the D gene could be TRBD1 or TRBD2 (5 bases each). The CDR3 extends over 14 amino acids. The germline V and J ends were trimmed by 6 bases and 7 bases, with 15 bases remaining between them. Germline CDR1 is SGHTA and CDR2 is FQGNSA. CDR3 amino acids: CASSRGVEDGELFF. In nucleotides, the CDR3 is TGTGCCAGCAGTCGGGGCGTCGAAGACGGGGAGCTGTTTTTT.

This chain connects TRBV19 to TRBJ1-2; D is uncertain. The CDR3 runs 14 residues. The germline V gene encodes CDR1 LNHDA and CDR2 SQIVND (reference sequence). Between the trimmed V and J ends, which lost 5 bases and 4 bases, there was a span of 14 bases. The CDR3 nucleotides read TGTGCCAGTAGTGGAAACAGTGAATTCTATGGCTACACCTTC. The encoded protein is CASSGNSEFYGYTF.

This clonotype was detected only a few times. The chain couples TRBV10-1 to TRBJ1-5; D is ambiguous. With 2 bases removed from V and 1 base from J, the gap between germline ends came to 0 bases. Germline lookup yields CDR1 WNHNN and CDR2 SYGVQD (reference sequence). The CDR3 covers 12 residues. The CDR3 loop reads CASSESNQPQHF. In nucleotides, the CDR3 is TGCGCCAGCAGTGAGAGCAATCAGCCCCAGCATTTT.